The clone carrying this T cell receptor (beta chain) was picked up a small number of times. Time point given: pretreatment peripheral blood. This record belongs to a study of PD-L1 blockade in urothelial cancer. Study-wide context: Most of the 29 patients were men with bladder-origin urothelial cancer. Analysis of the blood was performed 3 weeks (second dose) and 6 weeks after treatment start.

The trim removed 2 bases at V and 4 bases at J, leaving 6 bases unmatched. There are 16 residues in the CDR3. CDR1 and CDR2 from the germline V gene are MNHEY and SVGAGI. Produced via immunoSEQ multiplex PCR; TCRdb's table is partial and in-frame only. Among 55,000 to 75,000 clones, roughly 77% were seen once, and the ten largest hold more than 1.5%. The starting material was PBMCs, obtained around atezolizumab (anti-PD-L1) treatment. The sequence was obtained from a man between 70 and 80 years old with urothelial cancer. The chain has TRBV6-5 and TRBJ2-5; 11 bases map to TRBD2. The DNA for the CDR3 is TGTGCCAGCAGTTACCGGAGGACTAGCGGGTTAGAGACCCAGTACTTC. It translates to CASSYRRTSGLETQYF.